This record looks at one TCR beta chain sequence and its context. Its target is not known. V gave up 3 bases and J gave up 0 bases, with 15 bases separating them. Germline assignment: CDR1 DFQATT and CDR2 SNEGSKA (reference sequence). The CDR3 runs 16 residues. This entry belongs to a study of T cell repertoires in cytomegalovirus infection. Study details: TCR beta signatures that were public indicated CMV infection and matching HLA type. Points from the study as a whole: Within the response measured ex vivo, HLA-C-restricted CMV-specific TCR beta clonotypes were dominant.

MiXCR, run by TCRdb on the reads, gives a single entry per CDR3 protein. Among 150,000 to 200,000 distinct CDR3 sequences listed, around 14% were seen once. The chain employs TRBV20-1 and TRBJ2-1; maybe TRBD1 (6 bases). Specimen: PBMCs. This TCR came from a human donor in good health (CMV status not recorded). Some clones in this sample may be carry-over from other donors' samples. CDR3 region: CSASRPDRSSYNEQFF. The DNA for the CDR3 is TGCAGTGCTAGCCGCCCCGACAGGAGCTCCTACAATGAGCAGTTCTTC.